These 27 T cell receptor beta chains were all obtained from the same sample, sequenced in a study of identical twins. TCRdb reprocessed the 5' RACE reads with MiXCR, giving one entry per CDR3 protein. The top ten hold 0.25% to 0.3% of the sample, which has 1,800,000 or so distinct CDR3 sequences, under 35% seen once. Sequencing was carried out using cord blood. The receptors originated from a newborn girl in good health.

In the case of this clonotype: One junction end disagrees with the germline gene, perhaps due to a read error. This rearrangement joins TRBV20-1 to TRBJ2-1, with D perhaps matching TRBD2 (6 bases). The CDR3 sequence is 14 residues long. The V gene's germline CDR1 is DFQATT and CDR2 SNEGSKA (reference sequence). For the CDR3, the DNA is TGCAGTGTTAGACGGCGGGGTGCATACAATGAGCAGTTCTTC. This codes for CSVRRRGAYNEQFF.

About this clonotype itself: A junction boundary mismatches the germline segment, possibly from a read error. V is TRBV6-2 or TRBV6-3 and J is TRBJ2-1; D may be TRBD1 or TRBD2 (6 bases each). This CDR3 is built from 15 residues. CDR1 MNHEY and CDR2 SVGEGT come from the germline V gene. CDR3 coding DNA: TGTGCCAGCAGTTACTACGGGGGCAATGCCAATGAGCAGATCTTC. It translates to CASSYYGGNANEQIF.

V gene TRBV29-1 combines with J gene TRBJ2-1; 12 bases fit TRBD2. The end of the DNA is better explained by TRBJ2-7, so the J call may be wrong. This CDR3 has 18 amino acids. The germline V gene encodes CDR1 SQVTM and CDR2 ANQGSEA. The CDR3 spells CSVTGTSGPSEVYNEQYF. The CDR3 DNA reads as TGCAGTGTGACCGGGACTAGCGGGCCCTCGGAGGTTTACAATGAGCAGTACTTC.

The chain carries TRBV20-1 and TRBJ2-1, with 8 positions matching TRBD2. Germline V gives CDR1 DFQATT, CDR2 SNEGSKA (reference sequence). The CDR3 is 16 amino acids. With V trimmed by 4 bases and J by 2 bases, 10 bases remained unmatched. The CDR3 here is CSATEPGLGPYNEQFF. The CDR3 DNA follows: TGCAGTGCTACCGAACCGGGACTAGGCCCCTACAATGAGCAGTTCTTC.

This chain links TRBV2 with TRBJ2-2; no clear D. The CDR3 covers 12 residues. Germline-derived CDR1 and CDR2 are SNHLY and FYNNEI. V was trimmed by 4 bases and J by 4 bases, leaving 4 bases between them. CDR3 residues: CASSVSTGELFF. CDR3 DNA: TGTGCCAGCAGTGTATCCACCGGGGAGCTGTTTTTT.

This clonotype was found a few times. The chain joins TRBV6-1 to TRBJ1-2; D is undetermined. The V and J ends lost 11 bases and 9 bases respectively, with 19 bases between them. CDR1 is MNHNS and CDR2 is SASEGT in the germline V gene. The CDR3 spans 12 residues. CDR3 sequence (DNA): TGTGCCGCGGATCTATCCCGTGGGAGCTACACCTTC. It is translated as CAADLSRGSYTF.

Many counts were recorded for this clonotype. The chain recombines TRBV11-2 with TRBJ2-7, with D unresolved. This CDR3 has 16 amino acids. Trimming cost V 1 base and J 0 bases, with 13 bases left between them. Germline-derived CDR1 and CDR2 are SGHAT and FQNNGV. CDR3 sequence: CASSLAWNRFSYEQYF. CDR3 bases: TGTGCCAGCAGCTTAGCCTGGAACCGCTTCTCCTACGAGCAGTACTTC.

The rearrangement uses TRBV6-1 and TRBJ2-1; 7 nucleotides match TRBD1. V shed 6 bases and J 4 bases; nucleotides not matched to a gene: 9. CDR3 length equals 15 residues. Germline V lookup: CDR1 MNHNS, CDR2 SASEGT. CDR3 amino acids: CASRNRDSLYNEQFF. The CDR3 DNA sequence: TGTGCCAGCAGGAACCGGGACAGCCTATACAATGAGCAGTTCTTC.

This clonotype occurred a few times. The chain uses TRBV5-1 and TRBJ2-4, with a possible D match to TRBD2 (5 bases). The J call is in doubt because the DNA end fits TRBJ2-7 better. This CDR3 spans 15 amino acids. Germline CDR1 is SGHRS and CDR2 is YFSETQ. This CDR3 reads CASSPHVEVPYEQYF. CDR3 coding DNA: TGCGCCAGCAGCCCGCACGTGGAGGTCCCCTACGAGCAGTACTTC.

Details on this clonotype: At one boundary the junction diverges from the germline segment, which might be a read error. V usage is TRBV24-1 and J usage is TRBJ2-1; a weak D match, TRBD1 (6 bases). CDR3 length: 17 residues. Germline CDR1 reads KGHDR; CDR2 reads SFDVKD. The CDR3 loop reads CATSEPTGLGSYNEQSF. The DNA of the CDR3 is TGTGCCACCAGTGAACCCACAGGGTTGGGGTCCTACAATGAGCAGTCCTTC.

The rearrangement links TRBV12-5 to TRBJ2-1; 11 bases match TRBD1. Trimming removed 1 base from V and 10 bases from J; junction bases left unmatched: 0. Germline V CDR1 and CDR2: LGHNT, FRNRAP. The CDR3 sequence is 13 residues long. Written as DNA, the CDR3 is TGTGCTAGTGGTTTGGGGACAGGGGGCGAGCAGTTCTTC. This encodes CASGLGTGGEQFF.

This chain joins TRBV6-6 and TRBJ1-2; D might be TRBD1 (6 bases). V was cut by 5 bases and J by 7 bases, with 20 bases left in between. Germline V lookup: CDR1 MNHNY, CDR2 SVGAGI (reference sequence). This CDR3 is 15 amino acids long. CDR3 region: CASSPRTAVLLGYTF. CDR3 in DNA: TGTGCCAGCAGTCCCCGGACAGCCGTTTTGCTTGGCTACACCTTC.

This clonotype was counted between two and nine times. The chain carries TRBV20-1 and TRBJ1-1; D call uncertain. Looked up from germline, CDR1 is DFQATT and CDR2 is SNEGSKA (reference sequence). The CDR3 runs 13 residues. The V gene lost 3 bases and the J gene lost 3 bases, with 11 bases spanning the gap. DNA of the CDR3: TGCAGTGCTAGTGATCGGGTGGACACTGAAGCTTTCTTT. Protein product: CSASDRVDTEAFF.

The J gene is TRBJ2-1, the V gene TRBV20-1; 10 bases line up with TRBD2. The CDR3 loop spans 11 amino acids. V dropped 3 bases and J dropped 13; count of bases not matched to a gene: 3. CDR1 DFQATT and CDR2 SNEGSKA come from the germline V gene (reference sequence). Written as DNA, the CDR3 is TGCAGTGCTAGTCCTAGCGGGAGTCAGTTCTTC. Translated: CSASPSGSQFF.

This rearrangement joins TRBV7-8 to TRBJ1-5; unclear D gene. CDR1 and CDR2 (germline): SGHVS, FQNEAQ. The CDR3 loop spans 16 amino acids. Trimming stripped 1 base from V and 0 bases from J, with 10 bases between. The CDR3 is CASSLESAYSNQPQHF. For the CDR3, the DNA is TGTGCCAGCAGCTTAGAGTCCGCTTATAGCAATCAGCCCCAGCATTTT.

This clonotype was seen a few times. This chain joins TRBV14 and TRBJ2-3, with a tentative D call TRBD2 (6 bases). The CDR3 extends over 18 amino acids. Per germline, CDR1 SGHDN and CDR2 FVKESK. The germline V and J ends were trimmed by 6 bases and 2 bases, with 24 bases remaining between them. Written as DNA, the CDR3 is TGTGCCAGCAGTCCAAGGGTGTGGGGTAGCGGCCACACAGATACGCAGTATTTT. Translating it yields CASSPRVWGSGHTDTQYF.

This clonotype has at least ten counts. The chain is built from TRBV20-1 and TRBJ2-1, with D hard to call. V was shortened by 1 base and J by 6 bases, with 4 bases between the two germline ends. The CDR3 has 11 amino acids. The V gene's germline CDR1 is DFQATT and CDR2 SNEGSKA (reference sequence). For the CDR3, the DNA is TGCAGTGCTAGAGGGCCCAATGAGCAGTTCTTC. Its translation is CSARGPNEQFF.

The chain couples TRBV2 to TRBJ2-1, with 11 bases that match TRBD2. Germline V gene data show CDR1 as SNHLY and CDR2 as FYNNEI. Losses at the gene ends were 7 bases for V and 6 bases for J; bases not matched to a gene: 11. This CDR3 has 16 amino acids. In DNA form, the CDR3 reads TGTGCCAGCACCTCCTTTCTAGCGGGGGGTTTCAATGAGCAGTTCTTC. This translates into CASTSFLAGGFNEQFF. The full variable domain, completed using reference TRBV2 and TRBJ2-1, is EPEVTQTPSHQVTQMGQEVILRCVPISNHLYFYWYRQILGQKVEFLVSFYNNEISEKSEIFDDQFSVERPDGSNFTLKIRSTKLEDSAMYFCASTSFLAGGFNEQFFGPGTRLTVL.

This clonotype has a handful of counts. The rearrangement links TRBV5-1 to TRBJ2-7; 9 bases fit TRBD2. Trimming cost V 1 base and J 5 bases; bases outside gene matches: 10. Germline CDR1 is SGHRS and CDR2 is YFSETQ. There are 16 residues in the CDR3. CDR3 residues: CASSLTLAGERDEQYF. DNA for the CDR3: TGCGCCAGCAGCTTGACCTTAGCGGGAGAACGGGACGAGCAGTACTTC.

The V gene is TRBV4-1, the J gene TRBJ2-3, with a tentative D call TRBD2 (5 bases). Germline V lookup: CDR1 MGHRA, CDR2 YSYEKL. V lost 3 bases and J 0 bases, leaving 7 bases between the germline ends. The CDR3 totals 14 residues. CDR3 DNA: TGCGCCAGCAGCCATAGCGCAAGCACAGATACGCAGTATTTT. Protein: CASSHSASTDTQYF.

The table lists this clonotype with many counts. The V and J genes are TRBV28 and TRBJ2-7, with a weak D call TRBD1 (5 bases). V lost 6 bases and J lost 2, with 20 bases in between. Germline V gene lookup returns CDR1 MDHEN and CDR2 SYDVKM. The CDR3 has 16 amino acids. The DNA for the CDR3 is TGTGCCAGCAGGGGTGCGGACATATACCTTCCCTACGAGCAGTACTTC. It encodes CASRGADIYLPYEQYF.

In its sample, this clonotype was seen a few times. The CDR3 DNA is TGCGCCAGCAGCTTGCGGACAGGGGACACAGATACGCAGTATTTT. Protein: CASSLRTGDTDTQYF. The rearrangement uses TRBV5-1 and TRBJ2-3, with 9 bases lining up with TRBD1. The CDR3 runs 15 residues. Germline loops: CDR1 SGHRS, CDR2 YFSETQ. Germline trimming cut 1 base from V and 2 bases from J; bases unmatched to any gene: 2.

This chain joins TRBV11-2 and TRBJ2-1; TRBD1 matches 7 bases. Per germline, CDR1 SGHAT and CDR2 FQNNGV. CDR3 length equals 16 residues. V gave up 4 bases and J gave up 4 bases; unmatched junction bases: 10. The CDR3 reads CASSSGTVEVYNEQFF. The DNA of the CDR3 is TGTGCCAGCAGCTCTGGGACAGTCGAAGTGTACAATGAGCAGTTCTTC.

This clonotype was recorded at least ten times. This sequence joins TRBV6-5 and TRBJ1-2; 10 bases align to TRBD1. The CDR3 spans 15 residues. The V gene end was trimmed by 2 bases and the J gene end by 2 bases; junction bases not matched to a gene: 2. Germline CDR1 is MNHEY and CDR2 is SVGAGI. Written as DNA, the CDR3 is TGTGCCAGCAGTTACCCGACAGGGGGCAACTATGGCTACACCTTC. This translates into CASSYPTGGNYGYTF.

This clonotype was seen just once. This sequence joins TRBV29-1 and TRBJ1-1; possible D gene TRBD1, 5 bases. Trimming pared 4 bases from V and 4 bases from J, leaving 19 bases between. Looked up from germline, CDR1 is SQVTM and CDR2 is ANQGSEA. CDR3 length equals 15 residues. The CDR3 sequence: CSVVLPTARGTEAFF. CDR3 DNA sequence: TGCAGCGTTGTATTACCGACAGCGAGAGGCACTGAAGCTTTCTTT.

This clonotype was recorded a few times. The genes are TRBV6-5 and TRBJ1-1; 8 nucleotides agree with TRBD1. Looked up from germline, CDR1 is MNHEY and CDR2 is SVGAGI. Germline trimming cut 3 bases from V and 10 bases from J; bases unmatched to any gene: 13. This CDR3 is 15 amino acids long. CDR3 DNA sequence: TGTGCCAGCAGTTATCGATCCCCCCGGACAGGGTCAGCTTTCTTT. It encodes CASSYRSPRTGSAFF.

This clonotype was counted a few times. The chain is built from TRBV5-1 and TRBJ2-7; TRBD1 agrees at 9 bases. The germline CDR1 and CDR2 sequences are SGHRS and YFSETQ. Trimming took 3 bases from V and 5 from J; bases not matched to a gene: 12. This CDR3 region has 16 residues. The CDR3 loop reads CASSSDPGTGNNEQYF. In DNA, the CDR3 is TGCGCCAGCAGCTCCGACCCCGGGACAGGGAATAACGAGCAGTACTTC.